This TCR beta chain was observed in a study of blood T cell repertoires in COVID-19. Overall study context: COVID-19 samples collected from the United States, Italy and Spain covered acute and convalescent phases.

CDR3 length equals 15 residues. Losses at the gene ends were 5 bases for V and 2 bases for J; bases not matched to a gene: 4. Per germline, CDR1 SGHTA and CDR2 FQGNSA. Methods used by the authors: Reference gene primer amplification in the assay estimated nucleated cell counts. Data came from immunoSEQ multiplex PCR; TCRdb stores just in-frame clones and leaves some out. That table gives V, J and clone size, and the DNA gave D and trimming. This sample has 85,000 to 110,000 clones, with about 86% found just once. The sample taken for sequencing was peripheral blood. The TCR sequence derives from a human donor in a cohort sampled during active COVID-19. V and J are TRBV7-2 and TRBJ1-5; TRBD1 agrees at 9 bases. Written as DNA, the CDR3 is TGTGCCAGCAGCGCGGACAGGGGCGGCAATCAGCCCCAGCATTTT. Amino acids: CASSADRGGNQPQHF.